The 25 T cell receptor beta chains presented below share a single source sample, sequenced in a study of T cells expressing NK-cell markers. One entry per CDR3 protein, without DNA, is what TCRdb gives after re-calling the 5' RACE reads. The sample has about 3,400 distinct CDR3 sequences; the top ten hold roughly nine tenths. Material for sequencing was blood T cells: a sorted CD56 or NKG2C T cell subset, CD4+ or CD8+ T cells, or bulk PBMC T cells (not recorded which). The receptors derive from a man aged 18-70 years in good health.

In terms of frequency, this clonotype is medium-sized (0.01 to 0.1%). CDR3 loop: CASSQDMNQPQHF. The chain has TRBV11-2 and TRBJ1-5; as DNA is missing, the TRBD1 call by TCRdb cannot be tested. The CDR3 runs to 13 residues. Looked up from germline, CDR1 is SGHAT and CDR2 is FQNNGV.

The chain carries TRBV18 and TRBJ2-7; TCRdb calls TRBD1, which cannot be checked without DNA. The CDR3 covers 14 residues. The V gene's germline CDR1 is KGHSH and CDR2 LQKENI. CDR3 residues: CASSTGVGSYEQYF.

The chain is built from TRBV4-1 and TRBJ2-3; TCRdb's assignment of TRBD2 cannot be checked, as there is no DNA. This CDR3 region has 14 residues. Germline V CDR1 and CDR2: MGHRA, YSYEKL. The CDR3 loop reads CASSQAGGADTQYF.

This rearrangement joins TRBV28 to TRBJ2-5; the D call of TRBD1 rests on TCRdb alone, since no DNA is present to check it. The CDR3 runs to 15 residues. CDR1 is MDHEN and CDR2 is SYDVKM in the germline V gene. The CDR3 region is CASSVPGGAGETQYF.

The V call is TRBV6-2 or TRBV6-3, the J call TRBJ2-1. This CDR3 has 12 residues. Germline V gene sequence: CDR1 MNHEY, CDR2 SVGEGT. CDR3 sequence: CASRSWHNEQFF.

The chain employs TRBV10-1 and TRBJ2-3. The CDR3 contains 17 residues. Germline V gene data show CDR1 as WNHNN and CDR2 as SYGVQD (reference sequence). The CDR3 loop reads CASSESPSMGSTDTQYF.

Frequency places this clonotype as medium-sized (0.01 to 0.1%). The chain links TRBV27 to TRBJ2-7; TCRdb calls TRBD1, which cannot be checked without DNA. CDR3 size: 14 residues. Germline CDR1 MNHEY, CDR2 SMNVEV (reference sequence). The CDR3 is CASGQRDRAYEQYF.

The CDR3: CASSLVSGETQYF. The chain recombines TRBV5-6 with TRBJ2-5. The germline V gene has CDR1 SGHDT and CDR2 YYEEEE. The CDR3 has 13 amino acids. The whole variable domain, filled in from reference TRBV5-6 and TRBJ2-5, reads DAGVTQSPTHLIKTRGQQVTLRCSPKSGHDTVSWYQQALGQGPQFIFQYYEEEERQRGNFPDRFSGHQFPNYSSELNVNALLLGDSALYLCASSLVSGETQYFGPGTRLLVL.

This clonotype is identified as large (0.1 to 1%) from frequency. V is TRBV4-1 and J is TRBJ2-3; the D gene TCRdb calls, TRBD2, cannot be checked with no DNA. Germline V gene data show CDR1 as MGHRA and CDR2 as YSYEKL. CDR3 length equals 18 residues. This CDR3 reads CASSHWTSGGVYTDTQYF.

This chain links TRBV20-1 with TRBJ2-1. The CDR3 is 12 amino acids. Germline CDR1 reads DFQATT; CDR2 reads SNEGSKA (reference sequence). The CDR3: CSGVKAHNEQFF.

The V call is TRBV12-3 or TRBV12-4, the J call TRBJ1-4. The CDR3 contains 17 residues. The CDR3 loop reads CASSYAAGRNLNEKLFF.

The chain couples TRBV2 to TRBJ2-3. CDR3 size: 12 residues. Per the germline V gene, CDR1 is SNHLY and CDR2 is FYNNEI. The CDR3 protein is CASSGLDDTQYF.

The chain has TRBV24-1 and TRBJ2-1; TCRdb's D call, TRBD2, is unchecked because there is no DNA. This CDR3 spans 13 amino acids. CDR1 and CDR2 (germline): KGHDR, SFDVKD. CDR3 loop: CATSEGTRAEQFF.

V gene TRBV25-1 combines with J gene TRBJ2-1; the D call of TRBD2 rests on TCRdb alone, since no DNA is present to check it. In germline, CDR1 is MGHDK, CDR2 SYGVNS. CDR3 length equals 18 residues. The CDR3 sequence is CASSGGLAGGPNNNEQFF.

This rearrangement joins TRBV7-9 to TRBJ2-7. CDR1 and CDR2 (germline): SEHNR, FQNEAQ (reference sequence). The CDR3 loop spans 12 amino acids. CDR3: CASALGRNEQYF.

This chain uses TRBV7-3 with TRBJ2-5; TCRdb calls TRBD2, which cannot be checked without DNA. This CDR3 is built from 15 residues. Germline V gene sequence: CDR1 SGHTA, CDR2 FQGTGA. The CDR3 sequence is CASSATAGLAETQYF.

The chain joins TRBV11-2 to TRBJ1-2; TCRdb gives TRBD1 as the D gene, but with no DNA this cannot be confirmed. Germline V gene sequence: CDR1 SGHAT, CDR2 FQNNGV. This CDR3 has 18 residues. The CDR3 sequence is CASSHRDRANTANYGYTF.

The rearrangement uses TRBV9 and TRBJ2-7; TCRdb picks TRBD2, but there is no DNA to check that call. Germline V gene lookup returns CDR1 SGDLS and CDR2 YYNGEE. The CDR3 loop spans 14 amino acids. The CDR3 here is CASSVETSLDEQYF.

The J gene is TRBJ2-2, the V gene TRBV7-9; the D call of TRBD1 rests on TCRdb alone, since no DNA is present to check it. CDR1 is SEHNR and CDR2 is FQNEAQ in the germline V gene (reference sequence). CDR3 size: 14 residues. Here the CDR3 reads CASRGGPRTGELFF. Using reference TRBV7-9 and TRBJ2-2 for the parts outside the CDR3, the full variable domain is DTGVSQNPRHKITKRGQNVTFRCDPISEHNRLYWYRQTLGQGPEFLTYFQNEAQLEKSRLLSDRFSAERPKGSFSTLEIQRTEQGDSAMYLCASRGGPRTGELFFGEGSRLTVL.

The chain joins TRBV20-1 to TRBJ2-1; TCRdb's assignment of TRBD2 cannot be checked, as there is no DNA. CDR3 size: 15 residues. Looked up from germline, CDR1 is DFQATT and CDR2 is SNEGSKA (reference sequence). This CDR3 reads CSARSVTSGNNEQFF.

The V and J genes are TRBV29-1 and TRBJ1-2; lacking DNA, the TRBD1 call made by TCRdb goes unchecked. Germline CDR1 and CDR2: SQVTM and ANQGSEA. There are 12 residues in the CDR3. The CDR3: CSVEGQHYGYTF.

V usage is TRBV28 and J usage is TRBJ1-5; without DNA, the TCRdb call of TRBD1 cannot be checked. The germline V gene has CDR1 MDHEN and CDR2 SYDVKM. The CDR3 is made up of 13 amino acids. CDR3 sequence: CASRGQGGQPQHF.

The CDR3 loop is CSAPGQGAYEQYF. The chain combines TRBV20-1 with TRBJ2-7; TCRdb's D gene call, TRBD1, goes unchecked for lack of DNA. The germline CDR1 and CDR2 sequences are DFQATT and SNEGSKA (reference sequence). The CDR3 covers 13 residues.

V is TRBV20-1 and J is TRBJ1-1. This CDR3 spans 16 amino acids. Germline-derived CDR1 and CDR2 are DFQATT and SNEGSKA (reference sequence). CDR3 sequence reads: CSARGPSPGSNTEAFF.

The J gene is TRBJ1-2, the V gene TRBV4-2; TCRdb's assignment of TRBD1 cannot be checked, as there is no DNA. CDR1 and CDR2 (germline): LGHNA, YNFKEQ. CDR3 size: 13 residues. The CDR3: CASGQQGAYGYTF.